This is a list of T cell receptor beta chains from one sample in a study of blood T cell repertoires in COVID-19. The method was immunoSEQ multiplex PCR; TCRdb's version includes in-frame clones alone and lacks a portion of them. This table holds 350,000 or so clones, about 89% found once. The sample consisted of peripheral blood. These receptors originate from a woman in her thirties with COVID-19, enrolled during active disease. Each CDR3 is given with its conserved first and last residue. Fields, in order: J gene, V gene, clone size, D gene, CDR3 protein, CDR3 DNA. The D gene is left open where the match is weak. Only some rows state a clone size, as once, few, many or a class for expanded clones.

J gene: TRBJ1-4
V gene: TRBV7-9
clone size: .
D gene: TRBD1
CDR3 protein: CASNRDSNEKLFF
CDR3 DNA: TGTGCCAGCAACCGGGACAGTAATGAAAAACTGTTTTTT

J gene: TRBJ2-3
V gene: TRBV2
clone size: .
D gene: TRBD2
CDR3 protein: CASSESEGLAGPDTQYF
CDR3 DNA: TGTGCCAGCAGTGAATCTGAGGGACTAGCGGGACCAGATACGCAGTATTTT

J gene: TRBJ2-1
V gene: TRBV4-1
clone size: .
D gene: TRBD2
CDR3 protein: CASSQALAGGNEQFF
CDR3 DNA: TGCGCCAGCAGCCAAGCGCTAGCGGGTGGCAATGAGCAGTTCTTC

J gene: TRBJ2-3
V gene: TRBV9
clone size: .
D gene: TRBD2
CDR3 protein: CASSVDVSGSSDTQYF
CDR3 DNA: TGTGCCAGCAGCGTAGATGTTAGCGGGAGCTCAGATACGCAGTATTTT

J gene: TRBJ2-7
V gene: TRBV7-2
clone size: .
D gene: TRBD2
CDR3 protein: CASSLDSGSFDEQYF
CDR3 DNA: TGTGCCAGCAGCTTAGATAGCGGGAGTTTCGACGAGCAGTACTTC

J gene: TRBJ1-4
V gene: TRBV7-2
clone size: .
D gene: TRBD1
CDR3 protein: CASSGQGGPGKLFF
CDR3 DNA: TGTGCCAGCAGCGGACAGGGAGGTCCTGGAAAACTGTTTTTT

J gene: TRBJ2-4
V gene: TRBV5-4
clone size: .
D gene: .
CDR3 protein: CASSPDRGNIQYF
CDR3 DNA: TGTGCCAGCAGCCCGGACAGAGGGAACATTCAGTACTTC

J gene: TRBJ2-4
V gene: TRBV19
clone size: .
D gene: .
CDR3 protein: CASSFSSQGITKNIQYF
CDR3 DNA: TGTGCCAGTAGTTTTAGTTCCCAGGGAATAACCAAAAACATTCAGTACTTC

J gene: TRBJ2-3
V gene: TRBV24-1
clone size: .
D gene: TRBD2
CDR3 protein: CATSDRGLAGVADTQYF
CDR3 DNA: TGTGCCACCAGTGATCGCGGACTAGCGGGAGTGGCAGATACGCAGTATTTT

J gene: TRBJ2-1
V gene: TRBV6-1
clone size: .
D gene: .
CDR3 protein: CASSERGNNEQFF
CDR3 DNA: TGTGCCAGCAGTGAACGAGGGAATAATGAGCAGTTCTTC

J gene: TRBJ2-3
V gene: TRBV20-1
clone size: .
D gene: TRBD2
CDR3 protein: CSASGFSGSSTDTQYF
CDR3 DNA: TGCAGTGCTAGTGGATTTAGCGGGAGTAGCACAGATACGCAGTATTTT

J gene: TRBJ2-7
V gene: TRBV3-1/TRBV3-2
clone size: .
D gene: TRBD2
CDR3 protein: CASSQEPSGRRKQYF
CDR3 DNA: TGTGCCAGCAGCCAAGAGCCCAGCGGGAGAAGGAAGCAGTACTTC

J gene: TRBJ2-5
V gene: TRBV23-1
clone size: .
D gene: .
CDR3 protein: CASSQSGQGGETQYF
CDR3 DNA: TGCGCCAGCAGTCAATCGGGCCAGGGGGGAGAGACCCAGTACTTC

J gene: TRBJ2-4
V gene: TRBV19
clone size: few
D gene: .
CDR3 protein: CASSIEGGTAKNIQYF
CDR3 DNA: TGTGCCAGTAGTATAGAGGGGGGAACGGCCAAAAACATTCAGTACTTC

J gene: TRBJ1-2
V gene: TRBV24-1
clone size: .
D gene: .
CDR3 protein: CATQDGAGGYTF
CDR3 DNA: TGTGCCACCCAGGACGGAGCGGGCGGCTACACCTTC

J gene: TRBJ1-3
V gene: TRBV6-5
clone size: .
D gene: .
CDR3 protein: CASSRGGNTIYF
CDR3 DNA: TGTGCCAGCAGTCGGGGGGGAAACACCATATATTTT

J gene: TRBJ1-5
V gene: TRBV2
clone size: .
D gene: TRBD1
CDR3 protein: CASSVDNRGVTQPQHF
CDR3 DNA: TGTGCCAGCAGTGTGGACAACAGGGGGGTTACACAGCCCCAGCATTTT

J gene: TRBJ1-1
V gene: TRBV5-6
clone size: .
D gene: TRBD1
CDR3 protein: CASSFLDRVDTEAFF
CDR3 DNA: TGTGCCAGCAGCTTCCTGGACAGGGTGGACACTGAAGCTTTCTTT

J gene: TRBJ2-2
V gene: TRBV6-5
clone size: .
D gene: .
CDR3 protein: CASSYSLNTGELFF
CDR3 DNA: TGTGCCAGCAGTTACTCCTTGAACACCGGGGAGCTGTTTTTT

J gene: TRBJ2-2
V gene: TRBV2
clone size: .
D gene: .
CDR3 protein: CASSDWAGRNTGELFF
CDR3 DNA: TGTGCCAGCAGTGACTGGGCGGGACGGAACACCGGGGAGCTGTTTTTT

J gene: TRBJ2-2
V gene: TRBV5-1
clone size: .
D gene: .
CDR3 protein: CASSLVGGQSGELFF
CDR3 DNA: TGCGCCAGCAGCTTGGTTGGAGGGCAGTCCGGGGAGCTGTTTTTT

J gene: TRBJ2-1
V gene: TRBV18
clone size: once
D gene: TRBD2
CDR3 protein: CASSPGLDYNEQFF
CDR3 DNA: TGTGCCAGCTCACCCGGACTAGATTACAATGAGCAGTTCTTC

J gene: TRBJ1-6
V gene: TRBV6-4
clone size: .
D gene: TRBD1
CDR3 protein: CASRTGDNSPLHF
CDR3 DNA: TGTGCCAGCAGGACAGGGGATAATTCACCCCTCCACTTT

J gene: TRBJ1-4
V gene: TRBV3-1/TRBV3-2
clone size: .
D gene: .
CDR3 protein: CASSQGYRATNEKLFF
CDR3 DNA: TGTGCCAGCAGCCAAGGGTACCGAGCAACTAATGAAAAACTGTTTTTT

J gene: TRBJ2-2
V gene: TRBV19
clone size: .
D gene: TRBD2
CDR3 protein: CASSIGPGGWTGELFF
CDR3 DNA: TGTGCCAGTAGTATTGGGCCGGGAGGCTGGACCGGGGAGCTGTTTTTT

J gene: TRBJ2-5
V gene: TRBV6-5
clone size: .
D gene: .
CDR3 protein: CASSYSRSGETQYF
CDR3 DNA: TGTGCCAGCAGTTACTCTCGCTCAGGAGAGACCCAGTACTTC

J gene: TRBJ1-2
V gene: TRBV7-9
clone size: .
D gene: .
CDR3 protein: CASSHGTPAGGYTF
CDR3 DNA: TGTGCCAGCAGCCACGGCACCCCCGCAGGGGGCTACACCTTC

J gene: TRBJ2-2
V gene: TRBV6-6
clone size: .
D gene: TRBD2
CDR3 protein: CASSYALAGGPGELFF
CDR3 DNA: TGTGCCAGCAGTTACGCGCTAGCGGGAGGGCCCGGGGAGCTGTTTTTT

J gene: TRBJ2-2
V gene: TRBV24-1
clone size: .
D gene: .
CDR3 protein: CATGRQVNTGELFF
CDR3 DNA: TGTGCCACCGGGAGGCAGGTGAACACCGGGGAGCTGTTTTTT

J gene: TRBJ2-7
V gene: TRBV27
clone size: .
D gene: .
CDR3 protein: CASSPTTGSEQYF
CDR3 DNA: TGTGCCAGCAGTCCCACCACAGGGTCCGAGCAGTACTTC

J gene: TRBJ2-4
V gene: TRBV7-2
clone size: .
D gene: .
CDR3 protein: CASSWDLWQNIQYF
CDR3 DNA: TGTGCCAGCAGCTGGGACTTGTGGCAAAACATTCAGTACTTC

J gene: TRBJ2-7
V gene: TRBV19
clone size: .
D gene: TRBD1
CDR3 protein: CASRGQGVYEQYF
CDR3 DNA: TGTGCCAGTAGGGGACAGGGGGTCTACGAGCAGTACTTC

J gene: TRBJ2-1
V gene: TRBV30
clone size: .
D gene: .
CDR3 protein: CAWSVVWHEQFF
CDR3 DNA: TGTGCCTGGAGTGTAGTATGGCATGAGCAGTTCTTC

J gene: TRBJ1-1
V gene: TRBV19
clone size: .
D gene: TRBD1
CDR3 protein: CASMDRTGTGGDGAFF
CDR3 DNA: TGTGCCAGTATGGACAGAACCGGGACAGGAGGTGATGGAGCTTTCTTT

J gene: TRBJ2-5
V gene: TRBV30
clone size: once
D gene: TRBD2
CDR3 protein: CAWMGGIQETQYF
CDR3 DNA: TGTGCCTGGATGGGGGGGATTCAGGAGACCCAGTACTTC

J gene: TRBJ1-5
V gene: TRBV28
clone size: .
D gene: .
CDR3 protein: CASSTGDQPQHF
CDR3 DNA: TGTGCCAGCAGTACAGGAGATCAGCCCCAGCATTTT

J gene: TRBJ1-2
V gene: TRBV3-1/TRBV3-2
clone size: .
D gene: TRBD1
CDR3 protein: CASSQTGTGDNYGYTF
CDR3 DNA: TGTGCCAGCAGCCAGACTGGCACAGGGGATAACTATGGCTACACCTTC

J gene: TRBJ1-1
V gene: TRBV28
clone size: .
D gene: .
CDR3 protein: CASSSPPGVNTEAFF
CDR3 DNA: TGTGCCAGCAGTTCCCCCCCGGGGGTGAACACTGAAGCTTTCTTT

J gene: TRBJ2-5
V gene: TRBV7-2
clone size: .
D gene: .
CDR3 protein: CASSSDSYQETQYF
CDR3 DNA: TGTGCCAGCAGCTCAGATTCGTACCAAGAGACCCAGTACTTC

J gene: TRBJ1-2
V gene: TRBV20-1
clone size: .
D gene: .
CDR3 protein: CSAADYGYTF
CDR3 DNA: TGCAGTGCTGCGGACTATGGCTACACCTTC

J gene: TRBJ2-1
V gene: TRBV30
clone size: once
D gene: .
CDR3 protein: CAWSRGQLYNEQFF
CDR3 DNA: TGTGCCTGGAGTCGCGGACAGCTTTACAATGAGCAGTTCTTC

J gene: TRBJ1-3
V gene: TRBV5-1
clone size: .
D gene: .
CDR3 protein: CASSLAGRFSGNTIYF
CDR3 DNA: TGCGCCAGCAGCTTGGCCGGGAGGTTCTCTGGAAACACCATATATTTT

J gene: TRBJ1-3
V gene: TRBV4-1
clone size: .
D gene: .
CDR3 protein: CASSQAGAGGNTIYF
CDR3 DNA: TGCGCCAGCAGCCAAGCAGGGGCTGGTGGAAACACCATATATTTT

J gene: TRBJ1-2
V gene: TRBV7-8
clone size: .
D gene: TRBD1
CDR3 protein: CASSLGSRDRGSGYTF
CDR3 DNA: TGTGCCAGCAGCTTAGGATCACGGGACAGGGGCTCTGGCTACACCTTC

J gene: TRBJ2-7
V gene: TRBV6-6
clone size: .
D gene: .
CDR3 protein: CARTTVYEQYF
CDR3 DNA: TGTGCCAGAACGACAGTATACGAGCAGTACTTC

J gene: TRBJ2-2
V gene: TRBV4-3
clone size: .
D gene: TRBD2
CDR3 protein: CASSQVPGLAGVGELFF
CDR3 DNA: TGCGCCAGCAGCCAAGTTCCGGGACTAGCGGGAGTGGGGGAGCTGTTTTTT

J gene: TRBJ2-1
V gene: TRBV10-3
clone size: .
D gene: .
CDR3 protein: CAISESRVNEQFF
CDR3 DNA: TGTGCCATCAGTGAGTCGAGGGTCAATGAGCAGTTCTTC

J gene: TRBJ2-2
V gene: TRBV5-4
clone size: .
D gene: TRBD1
CDR3 protein: CASSFGTGHTGELFF
CDR3 DNA: TGTGCCAGCAGCTTCGGGACAGGGCACACCGGGGAGCTGTTTTTT

J gene: TRBJ2-1
V gene: TRBV5-5
clone size: few
D gene: TRBD2
CDR3 protein: CASSLAASGSSYEQFF
CDR3 DNA: TGTGCCAGCAGCTTGGCGGCTAGCGGGAGTTCATATGAGCAGTTCTTC

J gene: TRBJ1-5
V gene: TRBV2
clone size: once
D gene: .
CDR3 protein: CASSEETRGYQPQHF
CDR3 DNA: TGTGCCAGCAGTGAAGAGACACGAGGGTACCAGCCCCAGCATTTT

J gene: TRBJ1-6
V gene: TRBV4-1
clone size: once
D gene: .
CDR3 protein: CASSQGEPYNSPLHF
CDR3 DNA: TGCGCCAGCAGCCAAGGGGAGCCCTATAATTCACCCCTCCACTTT

J gene: TRBJ2-5
V gene: TRBV5-8
clone size: .
D gene: TRBD1
CDR3 protein: CASRTDRVIEETQYF
CDR3 DNA: TGTGCCAGCAGGACGGACAGGGTGATAGAGGAGACCCAGTACTTC

J gene: TRBJ2-5
V gene: TRBV12-3/TRBV12-4
clone size: .
D gene: .
CDR3 protein: CASSLREGGTQYF
CDR3 DNA: TGTGCCAGCAGTTTAAGGGAGGGGGGGACCCAGTACTTC